This TCR beta chain was retrieved from a study of technical replicates of blood from a few donors. Produced via immunoSEQ multiplex PCR; TCRdb's table is partial and in-frame only. The data contain around 78,000 clones, 94% of them singletons. V dropped 4 bases and J dropped 5 bases, with 8 bases sitting between them. This CDR3 is built from 11 residues. Germline CDR1 GTSNPN, CDR2 SVGIG (reference sequence). The chain links TRBV30 to TRBJ1-1, with unresolved D. The sequenced material came from T cells isolated from PBMCs. The origin of this receptor is a human donor in good health. CDR3 bases: TGTGCCTGGAATGCCGGGACTGAAGCTTTCTTT. It codes for CAWNAGTEAFF.